The 24 T cell receptor beta chains given below trace back to one sample, sequenced in a study of CD8 T cells in ankylosing spondylitis. TCRdb passed the 5' RACE reads through MiXCR, listing each CDR3 protein once. The sample lists about 260,000 distinct CDR3 sequences, about 20% occurring once. The sequenced sample consisted of blood, either unsorted or a sorted T cell fraction (not recorded which). These TCRs come from a male donor with ankylosing spondylitis or in good health (not recorded which).

This clonotype was picked up many times. This chain joins TRBV20-1 and TRBJ1-2; no firm D call. The germline V and J ends were trimmed by 6 bases and 4 bases, with 12 bases remaining between them. Per the germline V gene, CDR1 is DFQATT and CDR2 is SNEGSKA (reference sequence). This CDR3 has 12 amino acids. The CDR3 protein is CSARTDTYGYTF. CDR3 nucleotides: TGCAGTGCCAGAACGGATACCTATGGCTACACCTTC.

V is TRBV10-3 and J is TRBJ2-5; TRBD1 matches 10 bases. The junction had 1 base not matched to a gene; V was cut back by 5 bases and J by 1 base. The CDR3 covers 14 residues. The germline gives CDR1 ENHRY, CDR2 SYGVKD. The CDR3 region has the DNA TGTGCCATCAGTCGGGACAGGGGCCAAGAGACCCAGTACTTC. As protein: CAISRDRGQETQYF.

This chain joins TRBV12-3 or TRBV12-4 and TRBJ2-1, with 12 bases fitting TRBD2. The CDR3 has 18 residues. V gave up 3 bases and J gave up 3 bases; unmatched junction bases: 9. The CDR3 reads CASSFDLGLAGFYNEQFF. As DNA, the CDR3 is TGTGCCAGCAGTTTTGATTTGGGACTAGCGGGCTTCTACAATGAGCAGTTCTTC.

This chain connects TRBV5-1 to TRBJ1-6; 7 positions match TRBD1. CDR1 is SGHRS and CDR2 is YFSETQ in the germline V gene. Unmatched junction bases numbered 7, after V lost 2 bases and J lost 8 bases. CDR3 length: 15 amino acids. CDR3 in amino acids: CASSLPDRVDSPLHF. As DNA, the CDR3 is TGCGCCAGCAGCTTACCCGACAGGGTCGATTCACCCCTCCACTTT.

The rearrangement uses TRBV4-2 and TRBJ2-7; 9 positions agree with TRBD1. CDR3 length: 14 amino acids. Germline-derived CDR1 and CDR2 are LGHNA and YNFKEQ. Germline trimming cut 0 bases from V and 7 bases from J; bases unmatched to any gene: 4. CDR3 nucleotides: TGTGCCAGCAGCCAAGATTCGGACAGGGGAGAGCAGTACGTC. Amino acids: CASSQDSDRGEQYV.

This sequence joins TRBV10-3 and TRBJ2-1; tentatively, D is TRBD2 (5 bases). Germline CDR1 is ENHRY and CDR2 is SYGVKD. The CDR3 is made up of 12 amino acids. V lost 4 bases and J 9 bases, leaving 10 bases between the germline ends. DNA for the CDR3: TGTGCCATCAGTGGGCCGGACTTTGAGCAGTTCTTC. Its translation is CAISGPDFEQFF.

The chain couples TRBV11-2 to TRBJ2-2; D gene ambiguous. V lost 3 bases and J 6 bases, leaving 8 bases between the germline ends. Per the germline V gene, CDR1 is SGHAT and CDR2 is FQNNGV. This CDR3 is 13 amino acids long. CDR3 protein: CASSFGEAGELFF. The CDR3 DNA reads TGTGCCAGCAGCTTCGGAGAGGCCGGGGAGCTGTTTTTT.

This clonotype was observed a handful of times. The chain joins TRBV20-1 to TRBJ2-7; 7 positions agree with TRBD2. Germline V gives CDR1 DFQATT, CDR2 SNEGSKA (reference sequence). The junction had 4 bases not matched to a gene; V was cut back by 2 bases and J by 6 bases. This CDR3 is built from 12 residues. CDR3 protein: CSARRSGAEQYV. The DNA for the CDR3 is TGCAGTGCTAGACGCAGCGGGGCCGAGCAGTACGTC.

Note on this clonotype: It may be a read error: a sequence one base away is much more abundant. The chain employs TRBV6-2 or TRBV6-3 and TRBJ2-2; no reliable D call. The length of the CDR3 is 12 residues. Germline CDR1 MNHEY, CDR2 SVGEGT. CDR3 residues: CASSHSNGELFF. The CDR3 region has the DNA TGTGCCAGCAGTCACTCAAACGGGGAGCTGTTTTTT.

This clonotype was seen repeatedly, ten times or more. The rearrangement joins TRBV20-1 to TRBJ2-3; D gene ambiguous. Trimming left V 5 bases short and J 0 bases short, with 15 bases between. Germline V lookup: CDR1 DFQATT, CDR2 SNEGSKA (reference sequence). The CDR3 totals 15 residues. The CDR3 region has the DNA TGCAGTGCTCCCCAAGGAGTAACTAGCACAGATACGCAGTATTTT. Translation gives CSAPQGVTSTDTQYF.

The chain recombines TRBV20-1 with TRBJ2-4; 13 positions match TRBD2. Trimming took 6 bases from V and 5 from J; bases not matched to a gene: 7. The CDR3 has 15 amino acids. The germline V gene has CDR1 DFQATT and CDR2 SNEGSKA (reference sequence). CDR3 in amino acids: CSAGTSGIWENIQYF. In DNA, the CDR3 is TGCAGTGCCGGGACTAGCGGGATCTGGGAAAACATTCAGTACTTC.

The gene calls are TRBV7-8 and TRBJ2-3; maybe TRBD2 (6 bases). Trimming shortened V by 0 bases and J by 1 base, and 17 bases separated the two germline ends. This CDR3 has 18 residues. The germline V gene encodes CDR1 SGHVS and CDR2 FQNEAQ. CDR3 loop: CASSLAVFGGTGTDTQYF. The CDR3, as DNA: TGTGCCAGCAGCTTAGCGGTCTTTGGAGGGACGGGCACAGATACGCAGTATTTT.

The genes are TRBV12-3 or TRBV12-4 and TRBJ2-2; weak D call: TRBD1 (5 bases). Trimming took 5 bases from V and 0 from J, leaving 10 bases between them. CDR3 size: 15 residues. The CDR3 reads CASSPDIANTGELFF. Here the CDR3 DNA reads TGTGCCAGCAGTCCGGACATAGCGAACACCGGGGAGCTGTTTTTT.

Many counts were recorded for this clonotype. The CDR3 loop is CSIPGHDNYGYTF. CDR3 bases: TGCAGTATTCCTGGACACGATAACTATGGCTACACCTTC. This chain connects TRBV20-1 to TRBJ1-2, with TRBD1 as a possible D gene (5 bases). Germline V gives CDR1 DFQATT, CDR2 SNEGSKA (reference sequence). Trimming took off 8 bases at V and 1 base at J, with 14 bases between the two ends. The CDR3 runs to 13 residues.

The sample holds a few counts of this clonotype. The chain is built from TRBV6-1 and TRBJ2-1; TRBD2 aligns across 11 bases. The CDR3 consists of 13 residues. V lost 10 bases, J lost 4 bases, and 3 bases stayed unmatched. Germline-derived CDR1 and CDR2 are MNHNS and SASEGT. This chain's CDR3 is CATWTSGYNEQFF. Here the CDR3 DNA reads TGTGCCACCTGGACTAGCGGGTACAATGAGCAGTTCTTC.

This clonotype was picked up many times. The chain recombines TRBV18 with TRBJ1-1; D perhaps matches TRBD1 (5 bases). V gave up 3 bases and J gave up 7 bases, with 18 bases separating them. This CDR3 has 15 residues. Germline CDR1 and CDR2: KGHSH and LQKENI. As DNA, the CDR3 is TGTGCCAGCTCACCGGGCAACAGGAGACAGTTTGAAGCTTTCTTT. Its translation is CASSPGNRRQFEAFF.

The chain uses TRBV15 and TRBJ1-1; D not certain. The germline V gene has CDR1 LNHNV and CDR2 YYDKDF (reference sequence). V was trimmed by 4 bases and J by 0 bases, leaving 15 bases between them. This CDR3 contains 16 residues. CDR3 residues: CATSTRPGFLNTEAFF. DNA of the CDR3: TGTGCCACCAGCACTCGACCGGGATTCTTGAACACTGAAGCTTTCTTT. Full variable domain (rest looked up from reference TRBV15 and TRBJ1-1): DAMVIQNPRYQVTQFGKPVTLSCSQTLNHNVMYWYQQKSSQAPKLLFHYYDKDFNNEADTPDNFQSRRPNTSFCFLDIRSPGLGDTAMYLCATSTRPGFLNTEAFFGQGTRLTVV.

The chain is built from TRBV5-6 and TRBJ1-2; D unclear. Germline V gene sequence: CDR1 SGHDT, CDR2 YYEEEE. The germline V and J ends were trimmed by 5 bases and 3 bases, with 17 bases remaining between them. This CDR3 region has 15 residues. CDR3 bases: TGTGCCAGCAGAGCTTATGGTGTGGAACACTATGGCTACACCTTC. Translated: CASRAYGVEHYGYTF. Full variable domain (remainder filled in from reference TRBV5-6 and TRBJ1-2): DAGVTQSPTHLIKTRGQQVTLRCSPKSGHDTVSWYQQALGQGPQFIFQYYEEEERQRGNFPDRFSGHQFPNYSSELNVNALLLGDSALYLCASRAYGVEHYGYTFGSGTRLTVV.

In this sample, this clonotype turned up a few times. This sequence joins TRBV30 and TRBJ2-1; 11 bases match TRBD1. Germline-derived CDR1 and CDR2 are GTSNPN and SVGIG (reference sequence). The junction had 12 bases not matched to a gene; V was cut back by 5 bases and J by 9 bases. The CDR3 sequence is 15 residues long. The CDR3 sequence is CAWEGQGGIWGEQFF. The CDR3 bases are TGTGCCTGGGAGGGACAGGGGGGAATATGGGGTGAGCAGTTCTTC. The full variable domain, its missing parts supplied by reference TRBV30 and TRBJ2-1, is SQTIHQWPATLVQPVGSPLSLECTVEGTSNPNLYWYRQAAGRGLQLLFYSVGIGQISSEVPQNLSASRPQDRQFILSSKKLLLSDSGFYLCAWEGQGGIWGEQFFGPGTRLTVL.

This clonotype turned up a few times. The chain links TRBV9 to TRBJ2-2; 8 nucleotides line up with TRBD2. Germline V gives CDR1 SGDLS, CDR2 YYNGEE. Germline trimming cut 1 base from V and 5 bases from J; bases unmatched to any gene: 1. The CDR3 covers 14 residues. The CDR3 DNA reads as TGTGCCAGCAGCGTACGGGGGGGTACCGGGGAGCTGTTTTTT. Its protein product is CASSVRGGTGELFF.

V gene TRBV7-3 combines with J gene TRBJ2-3, with D possibly being TRBD1 (5 bases). Germline V gene sequence: CDR1 SGHTA, CDR2 FQGTGA. The length of the CDR3 is 16 residues. The ends were cut back, 1 base at V and 2 bases at J, with 13 bases in the middle. CDR3 DNA sequence: TGTGCCAGCAGCTTAAGGCCAGGGTGGGACACAGATACGCAGTATTTT. Translation gives CASSLRPGWDTDTQYF.

V usage is TRBV5-1 and J usage is TRBJ1-1; D remains unclear. The CDR3 extends over 16 amino acids. V was pared by 3 bases and J by 1 base, with 16 bases between. In germline, CDR1 is SGHRS, CDR2 YFSETQ. The CDR3 DNA follows: TGCGCCAGCAGCTCAGAGTCCAGGTTGGGGAACACTGAAGCTTTCTTT. Its translation: CASSSESRLGNTEAFF.

This clonotype has only a few counts. The chain links TRBV5-1 to TRBJ1-3, with 8 bases matching TRBD1. The germline gives CDR1 SGHRS, CDR2 YFSETQ. The CDR3 runs to 17 residues. The J segment lost 0 bases and the V segment lost 4 bases, leaving 9 bases of the junction unmatched. In nucleotides, the CDR3 is TGCGCCAGCAGCACCGGACAGGGTGGGAGCTCTGGAAACACCATATATTTT. Translation: CASSTGQGGSSGNTIYF.

This chain links TRBV20-1 with TRBJ1-5, with a possible D match to TRBD1 (6 bases). Looked up from germline, CDR1 is DFQATT and CDR2 is SNEGSKA (reference sequence). Trimming took 3 bases from V and 9 from J, leaving 12 bases between them. There are 12 residues in the CDR3. The CDR3 region has the DNA TGCAGTGCTAGTCAGGGGCAGGGGCCCCAGCATTTT. Translating gives CSASQGQGPQHF.